These 17 T cell receptor beta chains came from one sample sequenced in a study of control samples from healthy donors and cancer patients. Libraries were prepared by immunoSEQ multiplex PCR; TCRdb keeps only in-frame clonotypes and omits some of them. The table lists 150,000 to 200,000 clones, 90% to 95% of them singletons. The sample was blood. The origin of the receptors is a woman aged 60-75 years in good health.

The rearrangement links TRBV27 to TRBJ1-1; D is uncertain. Germline CDR1 and CDR2: MNHEY and SMNVEV (reference sequence). The CDR3 is 11 residues long. V was trimmed by 11 bases and J by 0 bases, leaving 7 bases between them. DNA for the CDR3: TGTGCCGAAACCGTGAACACTGAAGCTTTCTTT. Protein product: CAETVNTEAFF.

The chain couples TRBV7-6 to TRBJ2-1; tentative D call: TRBD1 (5 bases). The CDR3 runs 14 residues. CDR1 is SGHVS and CDR2 is FNYEAQ in the germline V gene. V was cut by 2 bases and J by 7 bases, with 12 bases left in between. The CDR3 nucleotides read TGTGCCAGCAGCTTACCGACAGTGGTTAATGAGCAGTTCTTC. The encoded protein is CASSLPTVVNEQFF.

The rearrangement uses TRBV10-2 and TRBJ2-7, with a possible D match to TRBD1 (5 bases). The CDR3 spans 16 residues. The germline V and J ends were trimmed by 0 bases and 2 bases, with 14 bases remaining between them. Per germline, CDR1 WSHSY and CDR2 SAAADI. CDR3 residues: CASSESTVPTAYEQYF. In DNA, the CDR3 is TGCGCCAGCAGTGAGTCGACAGTTCCAACTGCCTACGAGCAGTACTTC.

The rearrangement uses TRBV5-8 and TRBJ2-5, with a weak D call TRBD1 (5 bases). This CDR3 comprises 15 residues. V lost 6 bases, J lost 1 base, and 16 bases lay in between. Germline V gives CDR1 SGHTS, CDR2 YDEGEE. CDR3 protein: CASTPMGQVQETQYF. DNA for the CDR3: TGTGCCAGCACCCCGATGGGGCAGGTCCAAGAGACCCAGTACTTC.

This clone was seen only once. This chain uses TRBV7-6 with TRBJ2-3; 13 positions agree with TRBD2. V gave up 5 bases and J gave up 8 bases; unmatched junction bases: 7. This CDR3 has 15 amino acids. Germline V gives CDR1 SGHVS, CDR2 FNYEAQ. The CDR3 sequence: CASSPRTSGGFTQYF. The DNA of the CDR3 is TGTGCCAGCAGCCCGAGGACTAGCGGGGGTTTTACGCAGTATTTT.

The CDR3 DNA reads as TGCGCCAGCAGCTCGGGTGGCCTTCACACAGATACGCAGTATTTT. Translated, it gives CASSSGGLHTDTQYF. The chain has TRBV5-1 and TRBJ2-3; D is uncertain. Trimming shortened V by 3 bases and J by 2 bases, and 13 bases separated the two germline ends. The CDR3 covers 15 residues. Per the germline V gene, CDR1 is SGHRS and CDR2 is YFSETQ.

The chain couples TRBV18 to TRBJ2-3; unclear D gene. The CDR3 is 12 residues long. The germline V gene encodes CDR1 KGHSH and CDR2 LQKENI. V was shortened by 3 bases and J by 2 bases, with 3 bases between the two germline ends. The CDR3 DNA follows: TGTGCCAGCTCACCTGCCACAGATACGCAGTATTTT. Translated: CASSPATDTQYF.

This sequence joins TRBV27 and TRBJ2-5; possible D gene TRBD1, 5 bases. This CDR3 has 14 amino acids. Germline CDR1 and CDR2: MNHEY and SMNVEV (reference sequence). Trimming removed 1 base from V and 2 bases from J, with 8 bases in between. The CDR3 DNA follows: TGTGCCAGCAGTTTATTTAAGGGGCAAGAGACCCAGTACTTC. This sequence encodes CASSLFKGQETQYF.

The chain combines TRBV12-3 or TRBV12-4 with TRBJ1-5; 7 bases agree with TRBD1. Losses at the gene ends were 4 bases for V and 4 bases for J; bases not matched to a gene: 1. The CDR3 sequence is 13 residues long. The CDR3 sequence is CASSWGQNQPQHF. In nucleotides, the CDR3 is TGTGCCAGCAGTTGGGGACAGAATCAGCCCCAGCATTTT.

This chain links TRBV15 with TRBJ1-2, with TRBD1 matching over 8 bases. The J segment lost 5 bases and the V segment lost 3 bases, leaving 5 bases of the junction unmatched. The CDR3 contains 14 residues. The germline CDR1 and CDR2 sequences are LNHNV and YYDKDF (reference sequence). The CDR3 spells CATSSSDRAYGYTF. The CDR3 nucleotides read TGTGCCACCAGCAGTTCGGACAGGGCGTATGGCTACACCTTC.

V is TRBV3-1 (or the pseudogene TRBV3-2) and J is TRBJ2-2; tentative D call: TRBD2 (6 bases). The V end lost 3 bases, the J end lost 4 bases, and 9 bases lay between the germline ends. The CDR3 is 14 amino acids. Looked up from germline, CDR1 is LGHDT and CDR2 is YNNKEL (reference sequence). CDR3: CASSQRGITGELFF. CDR3 nucleotide sequence: TGTGCCAGCAGCCAGCGGGGCATCACCGGGGAGCTGTTTTTT.

The CDR3 nucleotides are TGTGCCAGCAGCCAAGCAGGGCGCAATCAGCCCCAGCATTTT. It translates to CASSQAGRNQPQHF. This chain joins TRBV4-2 and TRBJ1-5; TRBD1 is a possible D gene (5 bases). This CDR3 region has 14 residues. V lost 1 base and J lost 2, with 6 bases in between. Per the germline V gene, CDR1 is LGHNA and CDR2 is YNFKEQ.

The chain is built from TRBV7-8 and TRBJ2-1, with D possibly TRBD1 on 5 matching bases. Trimming left V 2 bases short and J 7 bases short, with 12 bases between. The CDR3 totals 14 residues. Germline V CDR1 and CDR2: SGHVS, FQNEAQ. The CDR3 DNA follows: TGTGCCAGCAGCTTATGGGGCGAAGCGAATGAGCAGTTCTTC. It translates to CASSLWGEANEQFF.

The chain is built from TRBV10-1 and TRBJ2-2; TRBD2 might be the D (5 bases). CDR3 size: 18 residues. Germline CDR1 is WNHNN and CDR2 is SYGVQD (reference sequence). V was trimmed by 0 bases and J by 4 bases, leaving 18 bases between them. The CDR3 DNA sequence: TGCGCCAGCAGTGAGTCGGGAGTAGGAGCGGTTACCACCGGGGAGCTGTTTTTT. Translating gives CASSESGVGAVTTGELFF.

V is TRBV18 and J is TRBJ1-2, with TRBD1 as a possible D gene (6 bases). CDR3 length: 14 amino acids. Germline CDR1 is KGHSH and CDR2 is LQKENI. Trimming left V 4 bases short and J 4 bases short, with 13 bases between. Here the CDR3 DNA reads TGTGCCAGCTCACTTGGTCCAGGGGCCTATGGCTACACCTTC. Protein sequence: CASSLGPGAYGYTF.

The chain joins TRBV9 to TRBJ1-2; D is unresolved. Germline V CDR1 and CDR2: SGDLS, YYNGEE. Trimming pared 0 bases from V and 7 bases from J, leaving 10 bases between. The CDR3 extends over 13 amino acids. CDR3 in amino acids: CASSVESAVGYTF. CDR3 DNA sequence: TGTGCCAGCAGCGTAGAGTCGGCAGTTGGCTACACCTTC.

The J gene is TRBJ1-3, the V gene TRBV3-1 (or the pseudogene TRBV3-2); D perhaps matches TRBD1 (5 bases). The germline gives CDR1 LGHDT, CDR2 YNNKEL (reference sequence). This CDR3 is built from 16 residues. V was shortened by 1 base and J by 3 bases, with 13 bases between the two germline ends. The CDR3 protein is CASSQGGPPGGNTIYF. CDR3 coding DNA: TGTGCCAGCAGCCAAGGGGGCCCTCCGGGTGGAAACACCATATATTTT.